The source of this TCR beta chain is a study of blood T cell repertoires in COVID-19. Study-level background: The United States, Italy and Spain provided the acute and convalescent COVID-19 samples.

In the study's own analysis: Estimation of nucleated cell counts was performed using reference gene primer amplification. This table comes from immunoSEQ multiplex PCR, and its TCRdb copy is limited to in-frame clones, with some not included. Clone size and the V and J calls come from that table; the DNA yielded D and trimming. Of 170,000 or so clones listed, around 84% are singletons. V shed 8 bases and J shed 4 bases, with 14 bases lying between them. CDR3 size: 13 residues. Per the germline V gene, CDR1 is SNHLY and CDR2 is FYNNEI. The TCR comes from a man aged 50 to 59 with active or convalescent COVID-19. V and J are TRBV2 and TRBJ1-2, with a tentative D call TRBD1 (5 bases). The source material was peripheral blood. CDR3 region: CASHEDIGYGYTF. For the CDR3, the DNA is TGTGCCAGCCACGAGGACATTGGCTATGGCTACACCTTC.